Described below is a single T cell receptor beta chain sequence and its context. The antigen is undetermined. PCR amplification relied on 60 Vbeta primers (plus 13 Jbeta primers). Assay used: immunoSEQ multiplex PCR; TCRdb lists only in-frame clones, some missing. Among fewer than 350,000 clones, approximately 90% were seen once, and the ten largest hold approximately 2%. The sample comes from a study of cytomegalovirus exposure and HLA in healthy donors. General study findings and limits: A later analysis, which compared TCR beta chains of equal frequency, found the HLA-associated ones more clonally expanded.

CDR1 is MNHNS, CDR2 SASEGT, per germline. With V trimmed by 2 bases and J by 3 bases, 2 bases remained unmatched. This CDR3 is built from 15 residues. Donors were ostensibly healthy at sampling, although undocumented immune exposures were probable. The chain uses TRBV6-1 and TRBJ2-2; TRBD1 matches at 8 bases. The clonotype was recovered from a woman in her late teens or twenties in good health and CMV-seronegative. The sequencing sample was made of PBMCs. The CDR3 here is CASSERDRYTGELFF. CDR3 sequence (DNA): TGTGCCAGCAGTGAACGGGACAGGTACACCGGGGAGCTGTTTTTT.